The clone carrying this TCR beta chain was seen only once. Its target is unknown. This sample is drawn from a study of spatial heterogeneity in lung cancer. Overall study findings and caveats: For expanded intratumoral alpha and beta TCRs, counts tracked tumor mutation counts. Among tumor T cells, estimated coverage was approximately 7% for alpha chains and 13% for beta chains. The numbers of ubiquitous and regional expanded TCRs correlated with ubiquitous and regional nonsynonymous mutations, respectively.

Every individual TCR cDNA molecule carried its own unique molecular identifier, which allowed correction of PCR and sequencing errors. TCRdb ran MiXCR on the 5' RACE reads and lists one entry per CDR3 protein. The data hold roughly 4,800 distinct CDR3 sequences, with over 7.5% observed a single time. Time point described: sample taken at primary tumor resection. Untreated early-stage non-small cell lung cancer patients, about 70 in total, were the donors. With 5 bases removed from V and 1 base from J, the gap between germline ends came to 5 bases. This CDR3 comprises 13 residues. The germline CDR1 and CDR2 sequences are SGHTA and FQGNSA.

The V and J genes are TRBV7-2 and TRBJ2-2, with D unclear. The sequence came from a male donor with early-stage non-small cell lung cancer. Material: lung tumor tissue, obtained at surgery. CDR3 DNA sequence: TGTGCCAGCAGCCCGAGGAACACCGGGGAGCTGTTTTTT. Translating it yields CASSPRNTGELFF.